This T cell receptor beta chain was captured in a study of beta chain features in type 1 diabetes. CDR3 length equals 13 residues. Germline V lookup: CDR1 SGHNT, CDR2 YYREEE (reference sequence). The V gene end was trimmed by 4 bases and the J gene end by 7 bases; junction bases not matched to a gene: 4. Purity of each sorted population was above 95%. This clone was recorded many times. Its antigen is not known. Whole-study findings and limits: High-TCR-expressing cells could be over-represented by cDNA sequencing. People with Type 1 diabetes carried modestly yet significantly shorter TCRB CDR3s in all four CD4+ subsets. Compared to healthy donors, patients appeared to have naive, central memory and Treg TCRB repertoires that were more alike.

Expressed TCRB transcripts were sequenced after all isolated RNA was converted to cDNA. The repertoire was sequenced with immunoSEQ multiplex PCR; TCRdb's copy has only in-frame clones and lacks some. The sample carries fewer than 250,000 clones, 9.6% recorded once. The receptor was isolated from a woman between 18 and 29 years old in good health. Material: naive CD4+ T cells from blood. This chain links TRBV5-4 with TRBJ2-7; 11 bases are a match to TRBD1. The CDR3 loop reads CASSGQGAEEQYF. DNA of the CDR3: TGTGCCAGCAGCGGACAGGGGGCTGAAGAGCAGTACTTC.